These 18 T cell receptor beta chains came from one sample sequenced in a study of shared clonotypes between healthy human individuals. TCRdb keeps only in-frame clones here, not all; method: immunoSEQ multiplex PCR. The repertoire has about 180,000 clones, 90% to 95% of them found once; the top ten carry roughly 0.07%. The source material was naive CD4+ T cells sorted from blood. Regarding subset: CD45RA+ positively selected. These receptors were taken from a young woman in good health.

The table lists this clone with a count of one. The same CDR3 arises from other DNA sequences in this sample as well. V is TRBV7-9 and J is TRBJ2-7; 7 bases fit TRBD2. The CDR3 is 15 amino acids. The V gene end was trimmed by 1 base and the J gene end by 6 bases; junction bases not matched to a gene: 9. Germline values: CDR1 SEHNR, CDR2 FQNEAQ (reference sequence). CDR3 in DNA: TGTGCCAGCAGCTTAGGTGGGGGAGGGCAAAGCGAGCAGTACTTC. Its translation is CASSLGGGGQSEQYF. Full variable domain (missing parts from reference TRBV7-9 and TRBJ2-7): DTGVSQNPRHKITKRGQNVTFRCDPISEHNRLYWYRQTLGQGPEFLTYFQNEAQLEKSRLLSDRFSAERPKGSFSTLEIQRTEQGDSAMYLCASSLGGGGQSEQYFGPGTRLTVT.

This sequence joins TRBV18 and TRBJ2-7; 9 bases match TRBD2. Trimming removed 6 bases from V and 0 bases from J; junction bases left unmatched: 6. This CDR3 has 15 amino acids. CDR1 KGHSH and CDR2 LQKENI come from the germline V gene. For the CDR3, the DNA is TGTGCCAGCTCGTCGAGGCGGGAGGGCTCCTACGAGCAGTACTTC. Residues: CASSSRREGSYEQYF.

This clone was seen a handful of times. The chain has TRBV28 and TRBJ1-2; D is unresolved. V gave up 3 bases and J gave up 8 bases, with 7 bases separating them. The V gene's germline CDR1 is MDHEN and CDR2 SYDVKM. CDR3 length: 11 residues. The CDR3 sequence: CASSLRQGYTF. The CDR3 DNA follows: TGTGCCAGCAGTTTGCGGCAGGGCTACACCTTC.

V gene TRBV10-3 combines with J gene TRBJ2-1; 10 bases map to TRBD2. This CDR3 contains 14 residues. Germline V CDR1 and CDR2: ENHRY, SYGVKD. Trimming removed 6 bases from V and 5 bases from J; junction bases left unmatched: 4. CDR3 region: CAISFSGRHNEQFF. In DNA form, the CDR3 reads TGTGCCATCAGCTTTAGCGGGAGGCACAATGAGCAGTTCTTC.

J is TRBJ2-2 and V is TRBV2; D possibly corresponds to TRBD1 (5 bases). This CDR3 contains 14 residues. Looked up from germline, CDR1 is SNHLY and CDR2 is FYNNEI. Trimming removed 1 base from V and 6 bases from J, with 9 bases in between. The CDR3 reads CASSEVGRAGELFF. CDR3 sequence (DNA): TGTGCCAGCAGTGAAGTCGGCAGGGCCGGGGAGCTGTTTTTT. Variable domain in full (rest from reference TRBV2 and TRBJ2-2): EPEVTQTPSHQVTQMGQEVILRCVPISNHLYFYWYRQILGQKVEFLVSFYNNEISEKSEIFDDQFSVERPDGSNFTLKIRSTKLEDSAMYFCASSEVGRAGELFFGEGSRLTVL.

The chain couples TRBV30 to TRBJ1-1; D is ambiguous. This CDR3 spans 15 amino acids. Germline-derived CDR1 and CDR2 are GTSNPN and SVGIG (reference sequence). V was pared by 2 bases and J by 0 bases, with 13 bases between. The CDR3 bases are TGTGCCTGGAGTCCTTATATGAAACTGAACACTGAAGCTTTCTTT. Encoded protein: CAWSPYMKLNTEAFF. Using reference TRBV30 and TRBJ1-1 for the parts outside the CDR3, the full variable domain is SQTIHQWPATLVQPVGSPLSLECTVEGTSNPNLYWYRQAAGRGLQLLFYSVGIGQISSEVPQNLSASRPQDRQFILSSKKLLLSDSGFYLCAWSPYMKLNTEAFFGQGTRLTVV.

This clone was seen just once. This chain joins TRBV28 and TRBJ1-6; no firm D call. This CDR3 spans 16 amino acids. Trimming took 5 bases from V and 3 from J, leaving 14 bases between them. Germline CDR1 MDHEN, CDR2 SYDVKM. CDR3 sequence: CASSRSRPSYNSPLHF. CDR3 DNA: TGTGCCAGCAGTCGATCCCGGCCGAGCTATAATTCACCCCTCCACTTT.

The chain employs TRBV18 and TRBJ2-7, with a possible D match to TRBD2 (6 bases). The CDR3 loop spans 13 amino acids. V shed 3 bases and J shed 5 bases, with 11 bases lying between them. The V gene's germline CDR1 is KGHSH and CDR2 LQKENI. CDR3 coding DNA: TGTGCCAGCTCACCCGGGACTCAGGACGAGCAGTACTTC. Translating gives CASSPGTQDEQYF.

The chain links TRBV4-2 to TRBJ2-1; 10 bases agree with TRBD2. There are 16 residues in the CDR3. Germline V gene sequence: CDR1 LGHNA, CDR2 YNFKEQ. The trim removed 0 bases at V and 9 bases at J, leaving 8 bases unmatched. CDR3 region: CASSQEPSGSFGEQFF. CDR3 nucleotide sequence: TGTGCCAGCAGCCAAGAACCTAGCGGGAGTTTTGGTGAGCAGTTCTTC.

The chain uses TRBV21-1 and TRBJ2-3; the table calls TRBD2, which could not be checked here. TRBV21-1 is given as a pseudogene. The CDR3 is made up of 16 amino acids. Here the CDR3 reads CASSPRPPRGTDTQYF. In nucleotides, the CDR3 is TGTGCCAGCAGCCCACGACCTCCTCGGGGCACAGATACGCAGTATTTT.

The genes are TRBV29-1 and TRBJ2-1; D tentatively reads TRBD1 or TRBD2 (5 bases each). The germline V gene has CDR1 SQVTM and CDR2 ANQGSEA. V was cut by 5 bases and J by 8 bases, with 16 bases left in between. CDR3 length: 13 residues. In DNA form, the CDR3 reads TGCAGCGTTAGGTGGACTGGGGCGGATGAGCAGTTCTTC. It codes for CSVRWTGADEQFF.

This clone was detected only once. V and J are TRBV23-1 and TRBJ2-7; TRBD1 might be the D (6 bases). TRBV23-1 is flagged as an ORF with uncertain function. V was trimmed by 4 bases and J by 6 bases, leaving 16 bases between them. The CDR3 runs 14 residues. The CDR3 DNA reads TGCGCCAGCAGTCGAGCCGGACAGCCCTTCGAGCAGTACTTC. Its protein is CASSRAGQPFEQYF.

The J gene is TRBJ2-6, the V gene TRBV28; 7 bases match TRBD2. V lost 8 bases to trimming and J lost 3 bases; unmatched junction nucleotides: 7. The CDR3 contains 15 residues. Germline CDR1 MDHEN, CDR2 SYDVKM. CDR3 residues: CASAPAGVGANVLTF. CDR3 DNA: TGTGCCAGCGCCCCGGCGGGAGTTGGGGCCAACGTCCTGACTTTC.

The DNA of the CDR3 is TGTGCCAGCAGTTTGTGGGGGGCTCACGAGCAGTACTTC. Protein: CASSLWGAHEQYF. This sequence joins TRBV28 and TRBJ2-5; either TRBD1 or TRBD2 may supply D (6 bases each). Matching the DNA end better, TRBJ2-7 makes the J call doubtful. There are 13 residues in the CDR3. The germline V gene encodes CDR1 MDHEN and CDR2 SYDVKM.

The DNA of the CDR3 is TGTGCCAGCAGCGTAGTAGGTACATCCACTGAAGCTTTCTTT. Translating gives CASSVVGTSTEAFF. The chain employs TRBV9 and TRBJ1-1; D ambiguous. In germline, CDR1 is SGDLS, CDR2 YYNGEE. V lost 0 bases, J lost 4 bases, and 10 bases lay in between. This CDR3 region has 14 residues.

The V and J genes are TRBV15 and TRBJ2-7; the D gene could be TRBD1 or TRBD2 (6 bases each). The germline V gene encodes CDR1 LNHNV and CDR2 YYDKDF (reference sequence). CDR3 length equals 15 residues. The V gene lost 0 bases and the J gene lost 7 bases, with 16 bases spanning the gap. Here the CDR3 DNA reads TGTGCCACCAGCAGAGACAAGGGGGGAACCTGGGAGCAGTACTTC. It is translated as CATSRDKGGTWEQYF.

This clone was seen just once. The V gene is TRBV19, the J gene TRBJ2-5; TRBD2 matches 12 bases. The assigned J gene may be wrong: the sequence end matches TRBJ2-7 better. CDR1 is LNHDA, CDR2 SQIVND, per germline (reference sequence). The CDR3 is made up of 15 amino acids. This CDR3 reads CASSIRTSGAYEQYF. The CDR3 DNA is TGTGCCAGTAGTATACGGACTAGCGGGGCCTACGAGCAGTACTTC.

V and J are TRBV27 and TRBJ2-7, with a weak D call TRBD2 (7 bases). This CDR3 region has 15 residues. V lost 6 bases, J lost 5 bases, and 20 bases lay in between. Germline loops: CDR1 MNHEY, CDR2 SMNVEV (reference sequence). The CDR3 nucleotides read TGTGCCAGCAGGGGGGGGCCAGGGGTCGACCACGAGCAGTACTTC. Translated, it gives CASRGGPGVDHEQYF.